This T cell receptor (beta chain) was sequenced during a study of radiation and T cells in renal cell carcinoma. Study-wide results and limits: From baseline, blood top tumor clonotypes peaked at 2 weeks post-radiation.

Remarks on this clone: Antigen specificity is unknown.

TCRdb's table, derived via immunoSEQ multiplex PCR, lists solely in-frame clones and lacks some. This table has about 78,000 clones, roughly nine tenths appearing once. Time point here: blood 4 weeks post-SBRT, at nephrectomy. Treatment given: 15 Gy SBRT to primary tumor, nephrectomy 4 weeks later. Nephrectomy followed 15 Gy stereotactic body radiation by 4 weeks. The V gene's germline CDR1 is LNHNV and CDR2 YYDKDF (reference sequence). The CDR3 consists of 15 residues. The trim removed 8 bases at V and 0 bases at J, leaving 10 bases unmatched. Sample: blood, taken from a patient whose treatment included radiotherapy and nephrectomy. The clonotype was recovered from a woman aged 65 to 85 with renal cell carcinoma. The gene calls are TRBV15 and TRBJ2-7; TRBD1 matches 7 bases. Written as DNA, the CDR3 is TGTGCCACCGGCCAGGACAGGCGGAGCTCCTACGAGCAGTACTTC. It translates to CATGQDRRSSYEQYF.